This passage covers 21 T cell receptor beta chains from one sample sequenced in a study of PD-L1 blockade in urothelial cancer. Indicated time point: peripheral blood 6 weeks after treatment start. Method: immunoSEQ multiplex PCR; TCRdb's copy keeps in-frame clones and lacks some. Among around 50,000 clones, 70% to 90% were seen once, and the ten largest hold roughly 1.8%. The sequencing here drew on PBMCs, taken around atezolizumab (anti-PD-L1) treatment. Source of these receptors: a man over 45 with urothelial cancer.

This clone appeared a single time. The chain joins TRBV6-1 to TRBJ2-7; D remains unclear. Germline V lookup: CDR1 MNHNS, CDR2 SASEGT. This CDR3 has 14 residues. Trimming took 2 bases from V and 3 from J, leaving 11 bases between them. The CDR3 DNA follows: TGTGCCAGCAGTGAAACGTACAGCTACTACGAGCAGTACTTC. The encoded protein is CASSETYSYYEQYF.

The chain couples TRBV9 to TRBJ2-7, with a weak D call TRBD2 (6 bases). Trimming pared 0 bases from V and 5 bases from J, leaving 9 bases between. Germline V lookup: CDR1 SGDLS, CDR2 YYNGEE. There are 13 residues in the CDR3. The CDR3 loop is CASSVDSGNEQYF. The DNA of the CDR3 is TGTGCCAGCAGCGTAGATAGCGGCAACGAGCAGTACTTC.

The chain joins TRBV5-5 to TRBJ2-5; 14 bases align to TRBD2. Germline V gene sequence: CDR1 SGHKS, CDR2 YYEKEE (reference sequence). This CDR3 contains 16 residues. V shed 3 bases and J 7 bases; nucleotides not matched to a gene: 8. The CDR3 DNA sequence: TGTGCCAGCAGCTCCTGGACTAGCGGGGGGCCAGGGACCCAGTACTTC. Its translation: CASSSWTSGGPGTQYF.

The rearrangement uses TRBV11-2 and TRBJ1-5; D is possibly TRBD1 (6 bases). The CDR3 is 15 residues long. The germline CDR1 and CDR2 sequences are SGHAT and FQNNGV. V shed 4 bases and J shed 3 bases, with 13 bases lying between them. CDR3 protein: CASSSGGALNQPQHF. The CDR3 bases are TGTGCCAGCAGCTCGGGGGGGGCCCTCAATCAGCCCCAGCATTTT.

The V and J genes are TRBV7-3 and TRBJ2-3, with 11 bases lining up with TRBD1. V trimming: 5 bases; J trimming: 6 bases; junction bases outside the gene matches: 7. CDR1 and CDR2 from the germline V gene are SGHTA and FQGTGA. This CDR3 spans 15 amino acids. CDR3 nucleotides: TGTGCCAGCAGCCCCCGGACAGGGGGCGTTGATACGCAGTATTTT. Amino acids: CASSPRTGGVDTQYF. Variable domain in full (rest from reference TRBV7-3 and TRBJ2-3): GAGVSQTPSNKVTEKGKYVELRCDPISGHTALYWYRQSLGQGPEFLIYFQGTGAADDSGLPNDRFFAVRPEGSVSTLKIQRTERGDSAVYLCASSPRTGGVDTQYFGPGTRLTVL.

The chain is built from TRBV19 and TRBJ2-2; D is unresolved. Germline V gene data show CDR1 as LNHDA and CDR2 as SQIVND (reference sequence). This CDR3 is built from 13 residues. The ends were cut back, 8 bases at V and 6 bases at J, with 13 bases in the middle. The CDR3 nucleotides read TGTGCCAGTGCATCCCTATCTGCCGGGGAGCTGTTTTTT. Amino acid sequence: CASASLSAGELFF.

The chain recombines TRBV5-6 with TRBJ2-7, with 11 bases fitting TRBD2. V lost 2 bases, J lost 4 bases, and 5 bases stayed unmatched. This CDR3 contains 15 residues. Germline V gives CDR1 SGHDT, CDR2 YYEEEE. In nucleotides, the CDR3 is TGTGCCAGCAGCTTCGGAACTAGCGGGAGATACGAGCAGTACTTC. This sequence encodes CASSFGTSGRYEQYF.

This chain joins TRBV19 and TRBJ1-1, with a possible D match to TRBD1 (6 bases). Germline assignment: CDR1 LNHDA and CDR2 SQIVND (reference sequence). V was clipped by 4 bases and J by 5 bases, with 17 bases between them. This CDR3 has 15 residues. The CDR3, as DNA: TGTGCCAGTAGTACCACGGGGGGCTTCGTGACTGAAGCTTTCTTT. As protein: CASSTTGGFVTEAFF.

This chain links TRBV5-6 with TRBJ1-4; 8 nucleotides align to TRBD1. This CDR3 is built from 15 residues. Germline CDR1 reads SGHDT; CDR2 reads YYEEEE. Unmatched junction bases numbered 10, after V lost 4 bases and J lost 8 bases. CDR3 sequence reads: CASSPRGQVGEKLFF. The DNA of the CDR3 is TGTGCCAGCAGCCCGAGGGGACAGGTTGGAGAAAAACTGTTTTTT.

A few counts support this clone. This chain uses TRBV19 with TRBJ2-2, with 7 positions matching TRBD2. This CDR3 comprises 16 residues. With V trimmed by 10 bases and J by 1 base, 12 bases remained unmatched. Germline V gene data show CDR1 as LNHDA and CDR2 as SQIVND (reference sequence). CDR3 protein: CATPRRGDQNTGELFF. The DNA of the CDR3 is TGTGCCACCCCCCGTCGGGGGGATCAGAACACCGGGGAGCTGTTTTTT. The complete variable domain, with remaining parts taken from reference TRBV19 and TRBJ2-2, reads DGGITQSPKYLFRKEGQNVTLSCEQNLNHDAMYWYRQDPGQGLRLIYYSQIVNDFQKGDIAEGYSVSREKKESFPLTVTSAQKNPTAFYLCATPRRGDQNTGELFFGEGSRLTVL.

J is TRBJ2-7 and V is TRBV29-1; the D gene is possibly TRBD2 (6 bases). Germline CDR1 SQVTM, CDR2 ANQGSEA. V lost 0 bases and J 2 bases, leaving 17 bases between the germline ends. CDR3 length equals 16 residues. The CDR3 sequence: CSVEETGKAGPYEQYF. The CDR3 coding sequence is TGCAGCGTTGAAGAGACGGGTAAGGCGGGACCCTACGAGCAGTACTTC.

The V gene is TRBV5-6, the J gene TRBJ2-5, with D possibly being TRBD1 (6 bases). V was shortened by 4 bases and J by 2 bases, with 12 bases between the two germline ends. This CDR3 is 14 amino acids long. The germline V gene encodes CDR1 SGHDT and CDR2 YYEEEE. This CDR3 reads CASSPFRGQETQYF. CDR3 bases: TGTGCCAGCAGCCCCTTCAGGGGACAAGAGACCCAGTACTTC.

The rearrangement joins TRBV6-5 to TRBJ1-3; D call uncertain. There are 12 residues in the CDR3. Germline V lookup: CDR1 MNHEY, CDR2 SVGAGI. V was shortened by 4 bases and J by 8 bases, with 9 bases between the two germline ends. CDR3 sequence: CASSFPRDTIYF. As DNA, the CDR3 is TGTGCCAGCAGTTTCCCCCGGGACACCATATATTTT.

The chain carries TRBV7-3 and TRBJ2-1, with D possibly matching TRBD2 (5 bases). Germline V gene data show CDR1 as SGHTA and CDR2 as FQGTGA. V gave up 4 bases and J gave up 2 bases, with 9 bases separating them. This CDR3 contains 14 residues. The CDR3 is CASSSSGAYNEQFF. CDR3 bases: TGTGCCAGCAGCTCAAGCGGAGCCTACAATGAGCAGTTCTTC.

The genes are TRBV9 and TRBJ1-2, with 7 bases matching TRBD1. Germline CDR1 is SGDLS and CDR2 is YYNGEE. V dropped 4 bases and J dropped 5; count of bases not matched to a gene: 23. The CDR3 contains 19 residues. The CDR3 sequence: CASSPSPLPGSGGLYGYTF. The DNA for the CDR3 is TGTGCCAGCAGCCCCTCCCCATTGCCCGGGTCAGGGGGGCTTTATGGCTACACCTTC.

The CDR3 sequence: CASSGDRGRGETQYF. For the CDR3, the DNA is TGTGCCAGCTCAGGTGACAGGGGGCGCGGAGAGACCCAGTACTTC. The chain joins TRBV18 to TRBJ2-5, with 10 bases aligning to TRBD1. The ends lost 5 bases at V and 4 bases at J; junction bases unmatched: 7. Germline values: CDR1 KGHSH, CDR2 LQKENI. This CDR3 has 15 residues.

The chain couples TRBV10-1 to TRBJ2-1; TRBD2 agrees at 16 bases. J gave up 7 bases and V 0 bases, and 9 bases lay outside the gene matches. The germline CDR1 and CDR2 sequences are WNHNN and SYGVQD (reference sequence). The CDR3 runs to 19 residues. CDR3 nucleotides: TGCGCCAGCAGTGAGTCGGGGACTAGCGGGAGGGCCGGGTGGAATGAGCAGTTCTTC. Translation gives CASSESGTSGRAGWNEQFF.

The chain has TRBV27 and TRBJ2-7; D possibly corresponds to TRBD1 (5 bases). The CDR3 extends over 15 amino acids. Per germline, CDR1 MNHEY and CDR2 SMNVEV (reference sequence). Trimming removed 2 bases from V and 4 bases from J, with 15 bases in between. The CDR3 loop reads CASSLIGVNGYEQYF. CDR3 DNA sequence: TGTGCCAGCAGTTTAATAGGGGTTAATGGATACGAGCAGTACTTC.

This chain links TRBV28 with TRBJ2-7; possible D gene TRBD1, 5 bases. The germline CDR1 and CDR2 sequences are MDHEN and SYDVKM. The CDR3 contains 14 residues. Trimming pared 7 bases from V and 0 bases from J, leaving 13 bases between. This chain's CDR3 is CASKGVRSSYEQYF. The CDR3 coding sequence is TGTGCCAGCAAAGGGGTCAGAAGCTCCTACGAGCAGTACTTC. Combining the CDR3 with reference TRBV28 and TRBJ2-7 gives the whole variable domain DVKVTQSSRYLVKRTGEKVFLECVQDMDHENMFWYRQDPGLGLRLIYFSYDVKMKEKGDIPEGYSVSREKKERFSLILESASTNQTSMYLCASKGVRSSYEQYFGPGTRLTVT.

This clone was seen once. The J gene is TRBJ2-5, the V gene TRBV6-5, with TRBD2 as a possible D gene (5 bases). Germline assignment: CDR1 MNHEY and CDR2 SVGAGI. Trimming removed 6 bases from V and 5 bases from J, with 16 bases in between. The CDR3 is made up of 14 amino acids. The CDR3: CASSLGVGRETQYF. CDR3 in DNA: TGTGCCAGCAGCCTCGGGGTTGGCCGGGAGACCCAGTACTTC.

V is TRBV5-1 and J is TRBJ1-4; D call uncertain. V was pared by 4 bases and J by 7 bases, with 14 bases between. The CDR3 runs to 14 residues. Germline lookup yields CDR1 SGHRS and CDR2 YFSETQ. CDR3 loop: CASSPDTLSEKLFF. CDR3 coding DNA: TGCGCCAGCAGCCCAGACACCCTGAGTGAAAAACTGTTTTTT.